Listed below are T cell receptor beta chains from one sample, sequenced in a study of blood T cell repertoires in COVID-19. This table comes from immunoSEQ multiplex PCR, and its TCRdb copy is limited to in-frame clones, with some not included. Altogether under 200,000 clones are present, around 85% being singletons, with the ten largest covering about a tenth. The sequenced sample was peripheral blood. The receptors here all came from a woman aged 55-69 years with COVID-19, enrolled during active disease. CDR3s include the opening cysteine and the closing phenylalanine or tryptophan. The D gene is left open where the match is weak. Part of the rows lack a size; the others show once, few, many or a class for expanded clones.

.	TRBD2	TRBJ2-1	TRBV6-6	15	CASSYLREVYNEQFF	TGTGCCAGCAGTTACTTGCGGGAGGTCTACAATGAGCAGTTCTTC
.	TRBD1	TRBJ2-2	TRBV6-4	15	CASSAGTGSTGELFF	TGTGCCAGCAGTGCCGGGACAGGGTCGACCGGGGAGCTGTTTTTT
once	TRBD2	TRBJ2-1	TRBV6-1	16	CASSELAGSSYNEQFF	TGTGCCAGCAGTGAACTAGCGGGAAGCTCCTACAATGAGCAGTTCTTC
.	.	TRBJ2-2	TRBV19	15	CASSKQGSNTGELFF	TGTGCCAGTAGTAAACAGGGTTCGAACACCGGGGAGCTGTTTTTT
.	.	TRBJ2-7	TRBV20-1	11	CSAADSYEQYF	TGCAGTGCGGCGGACAGTTACGAGCAGTACTTC
.	TRBD2	TRBJ2-7	TRBV7-9	16	CASSSGTSGTSYEQYF	TGTGCCAGCAGCTCAGGGACTAGCGGGACCTCCTACGAGCAGTACTTC
.	.	TRBJ1-2	TRBV5-1	14	CASSSIRVPYGYTF	TGCGCCAGCTCTTCCATCAGGGTCCCCTATGGCTACACCTTC
.	TRBD1	TRBJ1-2	TRBV28	16	CASSSLPGQGTYGYTF	TGTGCCAGCAGTTCCCTCCCGGGACAGGGCACCTATGGCTACACCTTC
.	.	TRBJ2-7	TRBV7-2	14	CASSPGLMNYEQYF	TGTGCCAGCAGCCCCGGACTAATGAACTACGAGCAGTACTTC
.	.	TRBJ1-2	TRBV5-1	15	CASSPSGVTNYGYTF	TGCGCCAGCAGCCCCTCGGGGGTTACTAACTATGGCTACACCTTC
.	TRBD1	TRBJ1-5	TRBV30	15	CAWSATGGGSQPQHF	TGTGCCTGGAGTGCGACAGGGGGAGGAAGTCAGCCCCAGCATTTT
.	TRBD2	TRBJ2-3	TRBV11-2	17	CASSPRGSGRGADTQYF	TGTGCCAGCAGCCCCCGAGGTAGCGGGAGAGGGGCAGATACGCAGTATTTT
.	TRBD2	TRBJ2-1	TRBV15	15	CATSRASGRAAEQFF	TGTGCCACCAGCAGAGCTAGCGGGAGGGCCGCTGAGCAGTTCTTC
.	.	TRBJ2-7	TRBV13	15	CASSLRLGSSYEQYF	TGTGCCAGCAGCTTACGACTAGGGAGCTCCTACGAGCAGTACTTC
.	TRBD1	TRBJ1-1	TRBV11-2	13	CASSPRQGFEAFF	TGTGCCAGCAGTCCTCGACAGGGGTTTGAAGCTTTCTTT
.	TRBD1	TRBJ2-7	TRBV6-5	14	CASSTGGHSYEQYF	TGTGCCAGCAGCACAGGGGGCCACTCCTACGAGCAGTACTTC
.	TRBD2	TRBJ2-5	TRBV6-2/TRBV6-3	16	CASSYPLAANQETQYF	TGTGCCAGCAGTTACCCCCTAGCGGCCAACCAAGAGACCCAGTACTTC
once	.	TRBJ2-4	TRBV12-3/TRBV12-4	12	CATGVSKDIQYF	TGTGCCACCGGAGTGAGTAAGGACATTCAGTACTTC
.	.	TRBJ2-7	TRBV7-9	11	CASSSIYEQYF	TGTGCCAGCAGTTCCATCTACGAGCAGTACTTC
.	.	TRBJ2-3	TRBV6-5	12	CASSTGPDTQYF	TGTGCCAGCAGTACAGGTCCCGATACGCAGTATTTT
.	.	TRBJ1-6	TRBV9	16	CASSVASNRLNSPLHF	TGTGCCAGCAGCGTAGCCTCTAACAGGCTGAATTCACCCCTCCACTTT
.	TRBD1	TRBJ2-7	TRBV7-9	12	CASSPAGGVEYF	TGTGCCAGCAGCCCCGCAGGGGGCGTCGAGTACTTC
.	.	TRBJ2-1	TRBV5-4	20	CASSYPPRGGDFLAYNEQFF	TGTGCCAGCAGCTATCCCCCACGAGGGGGAGACTTCCTAGCTTACAATGAGCAGTTCTTC
once	.	TRBJ1-3	TRBV4-2	13	CASSQGGRNTIYF	TGTGCCAGCAGCCAAGGAGGGAGAAACACCATATATTTT
.	TRBD2	TRBJ2-3	TRBV7-2	17	CASSFPRGGRAENTQYF	TGTGCCAGCAGCTTCCCCCGGGGCGGGAGGGCCGAGAATACGCAGTATTTT
.	.	TRBJ2-7	TRBV28	14	CASRGGVVLYEQYF	TGTGCCAGCCGAGGGGGGGTCGTTCTCTACGAGCAGTACTTC
.	.	TRBJ2-5	TRBV28	14	CASSSWGPFKTQYF	TGTGCCAGCAGTTCCTGGGGGCCTTTCAAGACCCAGTACTTC
.	.	TRBJ1-3	TRBV15	14	CATSRVSSGNTIYF	TGTGCCACCAGCAGAGTTAGCTCTGGAAACACCATATATTTT
.	.	TRBJ2-1	TRBV29-1	13	CSVDWQAFNEQFF	TGCAGCGTTGACTGGCAGGCCTTCAATGAGCAGTTCTTC
.	TRBD2	TRBJ2-1	TRBV4-2	17	CASSRGSGTSRYNEQFF	TGTGCCAGCAGCCGAGGTTCCGGGACTAGCAGATACAATGAGCAGTTCTTC
.	.	TRBJ1-1	TRBV28	15	CASSSLTPLNTEAFF	TGTGCCAGCAGTTCTCTGACACCTTTGAACACTGAAGCTTTCTTT
.	.	TRBJ2-1	TRBV19	16	CASREYRGASGNEQFF	TGTGCCAGTAGGGAATATCGGGGGGCTTCGGGCAATGAGCAGTTCTTC
.	.	TRBJ1-1	TRBV12-3/TRBV12-4	13	CASREEWNSEAFF	TGTGCCAGCCGGGAGGAATGGAACTCTGAAGCTTTCTTT
.	.	TRBJ1-2	TRBV28	13	CASSFEGSGGYTF	TGTGCCAGCAGTTTCGAAGGTAGCGGTGGCTACACCTTC
.	.	TRBJ1-2	TRBV6-2/TRBV6-3	14	CASSLDKVFYGYTF	TGTGCCAGCAGCCTGGACAAGGTCTTCTATGGCTACACCTTC
.	.	TRBJ2-3	TRBV27	13	CASNQGGRDTQYF	TGTGCCAGCAACCAGGGGGGCCGAGATACGCAGTATTTT
.	TRBD2	TRBJ2-1	TRBV6-2/TRBV6-3	16	CASSRTGTSGSNEQFF	TGTGCCAGCAGTAGGACGGGAACTAGCGGGAGCAATGAGCAGTTCTTC
once	.	TRBJ2-1	TRBV7-2	13	CASSLGGLNEQFF	TGTGCCAGCAGCTTAGGAGGGTTGAATGAGCAGTTCTTC
.	.	TRBJ1-3	TRBV11-3	15	CASSLAAGSGNTIYF	TGTGCCAGCAGCTTAGCAGCGGGCTCTGGAAACACCATATATTTT
few	TRBD1	TRBJ2-7	TRBV10-1	12	CASRDRVGEQYF	TGCGCCAGCAGGGACAGGGTAGGCGAGCAGTACTTC
once	TRBD2	TRBJ2-4	TRBV14	19	CASSPRLAGGPLAKNIQYF	TGTGCCAGCAGCCCGCGACTAGCGGGAGGGCCCCTGGCCAAAAACATTCAGTACTTC
.	TRBD2	TRBJ2-5	TRBV7-3	15	CASSLAGGWQETQYF	TGTGCCAGCAGCTTGGCGGGAGGGTGGCAAGAGACCCAGTACTTC
.	.	TRBJ1-2	TRBV7-2	13	CASSRWGGSGYTF	TGTGCCAGCAGCCGTTGGGGGGGCAGCGGCTACACCTTC
.	TRBD2	TRBJ2-7	TRBV7-2	18	CASSLKRGLAVLHYEQYF	TGTGCCAGCAGCTTAAAGCGGGGACTAGCGGTTCTCCACTACGAGCAGTACTTC
once	TRBD2	TRBJ2-3	TRBV5-4	17	CASCLAGEVSSTDTQYF	TGTGCCAGCTGCCTAGCGGGAGAGGTCTCTAGCACAGATACGCAGTATTTT
.	.	TRBJ1-5	TRBV30	13	CAWSVEGGQPQHF	TGTGCCTGGAGTGTAGAGGGAGGCCAGCCCCAGCATTTT
.	.	TRBJ2-7	TRBV28	12	CASSPTPYEQYF	TGTGCCAGCAGCCCTACCCCTTACGAGCAGTACTTC
once	TRBD2	TRBJ2-1	TRBV14	16	CASSRYGTRRVDEQFF	TGTGCCAGCAGCCGCTATGGGACTAGAAGGGTCGATGAGCAGTTCTTC
.	TRBD1	TRBJ1-5	TRBV6-6	15	CASSYGTGGQQPQHF	TGTGCCAGCAGTTACGGGACAGGGGGCCAACAGCCCCAGCATTTT
.	TRBD1	TRBJ1-2	TRBV24-1	16	CATSGPLQGLKYGYTF	TGTGCCACCAGTGGCCCCCTACAGGGGTTAAAATATGGCTACACCTTC
.	.	TRBJ2-7	TRBV4-2	15	CASSQDMVRAYEQYF	TGTGCCAGCAGCCAAGATATGGTGCGGGCCTACGAGCAGTACTTC
.	TRBD2	TRBJ2-5	TRBV4-2	17	CASSQVSVAGGGETQYF	TGTGCCAGCAGCCAAGTCTCCGTAGCGGGAGGGGGTGAGACCCAGTACTTC
.	TRBD1	TRBJ1-2	TRBV19	14	CASSIDRVAGGYTF	TGTGCCAGTAGTATTGACAGGGTGGCTGGCGGCTACACCTTC
.	TRBD2	TRBJ2-7	TRBV9	18	CASSVVRLRVAGPYEQYF	TGTGCCAGCAGCGTAGTCCGCTTGCGAGTAGCGGGGCCCTACGAGCAGTACTTC
.	.	TRBJ1-5	TRBV24-1	14	CATSDPTENQPQHF	TGTGCCACCAGTGACCCGACAGAAAATCAGCCCCAGCATTTT
.	.	TRBJ2-2	TRBV5-1	13	CASSGPNTGELFF	TGCGCCAGCAGCGGGCCGAACACCGGGGAGCTGTTTTTT
.	.	TRBJ2-1	TRBV4-1	13	CASSQELVREQFF	TGCGCCAGCAGCCAAGAGCTAGTGCGGGAGCAGTTCTTC
.	TRBD1	TRBJ1-5	TRBV10-3	17	CAISESGTGGSNQPQHF	TGTGCCATCAGTGAGTCGGGGACAGGGGGAAGCAATCAGCCCCAGCATTTT
.	TRBD1	TRBJ1-4	TRBV28	16	CASSPTGQGASEKLFF	TGTGCCAGCAGTCCAACAGGACAGGGGGCGAGTGAAAAACTGTTTTTT